The rows below give T cell receptor beta chains drawn from one sample of a study of cytomegalovirus exposure and HLA in healthy donors. The data were produced by immunoSEQ multiplex PCR, yet TCRdb's version contains in-frame clones alone and is incomplete. The table records about 79,000 clones, roughly 93% of them present only once. The sequenced sample was PBMCs. Receptor source: a woman in her thirties in good health and CMV-seronegative. Both conserved end residues are part of each CDR3. D genes are given only for firm matches. Clone size is stated in some rows and not others, as once, few, many or a class when expanded.

J gene | D gene | CDR3 length | V gene | clone size | CDR3 DNA | CDR3 protein
TRBJ2-6 | NA | 16 | TRBV18 | NA | TGTGCCAGCTCACCAGGGACAAGCTCTGGGGCCAACGTCCTGACTTTC | CASSPGTSSGANVLTF
TRBJ2-1 | TRBD1 | 15 | TRBV11-3 | once | TGTGCCAGCAGCCTCGGGACAGGGCTTGACAATGAGCAGTTCTTC | CASSLGTGLDNEQFF
TRBJ1-5 | NA | 17 | TRBV7-2 | NA | TGTGCCAGCAGCTTAGTTGGGGGGGCCTATCGCAATCAGCCCCAGCATTTT | CASSLVGGAYRNQPQHF
TRBJ1-2 | NA | 16 | TRBV27 | NA | TGTGCCAGCAGTTCAGCCCGGGACACCAAAAACTATGGCTACACCTTC | CASSSARDTKNYGYTF
TRBJ1-2 | NA | 13 | TRBV4-2 | NA | TGTGCCAGCACCGAGCGGGGGACCTATGGCTACACCTTC | CASTERGTYGYTF
TRBJ1-1 | NA | 15 | TRBV5-1 | once | TGCGCCAGCAGCTTGTCCGGGACACGGTCCACTGAAGCTTTCTTT | CASSLSGTRSTEAFF
TRBJ2-4 | NA | 13 | TRBV27 | NA | TGTGCCAGCAGTTTGCGGGACCAAAACATTCAGTACTTC | CASSLRDQNIQYF
TRBJ2-5 | TRBD2 | 17 | TRBV27 | NA | TGTGCCAGCAGTTTGCGACGACTAGCGGGGGGCGGTGAGACCCAGTACTTC | CASSLRRLAGGGETQYF
TRBJ2-5 | TRBD2 | 16 | TRBV4-1 | NA | TGCGCCAGCAGCCGAGGAGCGGGAATTGCTGCAGAGACCCAGTACTTC | CASSRGAGIAAETQYF
TRBJ1-2 | NA | 13 | TRBV23-1 | once | TGCGCCAGCAGTCGCCTACTAAACTATGGCTACACCTTC | CASSRLLNYGYTF
TRBJ1-1 | TRBD1 | 17 | TRBV2 | NA | TGTGCCAGCAGGAGGTTCGGGGACAGGTCGCGAAACACTGAAGCTTTCTTT | CASRRFGDRSRNTEAFF
TRBJ2-5 | NA | 10 | TRBV2 | NA | TGTGCCAGCAGCCGAGAGACCCAGTACTTC | CASSRETQYF
TRBJ1-5 | TRBD1 | 15 | TRBV28 | NA | TGTGCCAGCAGAGGGACAGGGGGCCGCAATCAGCCCCAGCATTTT | CASRGTGGRNQPQHF
TRBJ2-1 | TRBD2 | 15 | TRBV11-3 | NA | TGTGCCAGCAGCTTACGACTAGCGGGAATCAATGAGCAGTTCTTC | CASSLRLAGINEQFF
TRBJ2-1 | NA | 13 | TRBV11-2 | NA | TGTGCCAGCACTGTACGAGCAGGATATGAGCAGTTCTTC | CASTVRAGYEQFF
TRBJ1-4 | TRBD1 | 15 | TRBV5-1 | NA | TGCGCCAGCAGCCCCTGGACAGGGAGTAATGAAAAACTGTTTTTT | CASSPWTGSNEKLFF
TRBJ2-7 | NA | 13 | TRBV7-2 | NA | TGTGCCAGCAGCTTGGACAGATCCTACGAGCAGTACTTC | CASSLDRSYEQYF
TRBJ2-1 | TRBD2 | 17 | TRBV18 | NA | TGTGCCAGCTCACCACAGGAGGGCGGGAGCTCCTACAATGAGCAGTTCTTC | CASSPQEGGSSYNEQFF
TRBJ1-2 | TRBD1 | 15 | TRBV27 | NA | TGTGCCAGCAGTTCCAGACAGGGTAGCATCTATGGCTACACCTTC | CASSSRQGSIYGYTF
TRBJ1-2 | TRBD1 | 14 | TRBV4-2 | NA | TGTGCCAGCAGCCAAGACGGCAGGGGGGAAGGCTACACCTTC | CASSQDGRGEGYTF
TRBJ2-7 | TRBD1 | 19 | TRBV7-2 | once | TGTGCCAGCAGCCTTACAGCGGGGGACAGGGGGCCAGCTACCTACGAGCAGTACTTC | CASSLTAGDRGPATYEQYF
TRBJ1-4 | NA | 15 | TRBV4-1 | NA | TGCGCCAGCAGCCAAGGGCCAACCCTGTGGGAAAAACTGTTTTTT | CASSQGPTLWEKLFF
TRBJ1-3 | NA | 16 | TRBV5-5 | once | TGTGCCAGCAGCTCCGGGGACAATTACTCTGGAAACACCATATATTTT | CASSSGDNYSGNTIYF
TRBJ2-2 | NA | 14 | TRBV19 | NA | TGTGCCAGTAGTATTGGTATCCTAACTGGGGAGCTGTTTTTT | CASSIGILTGELFF
TRBJ2-5 | NA | 16 | TRBV4-1 | NA | TGCGCCAGCAGCCAAGCTGGTCTAGCTGCAAAAGAGACCCAGTACTTC | CASSQAGLAAKETQYF
TRBJ2-5 | TRBD2 | 15 | TRBV7-9 | NA | TGTGCCAGCAGCCCCGGGACTAGCGGTGAAGAGACCCAGTACTTC | CASSPGTSGEETQYF
TRBJ2-7 | TRBD2 | 15 | TRBV6-1 | NA | TGTGCCAGCAGTGAGCTTCGGGGAGGGATCTACGAGCAGTACTTC | CASSELRGGIYEQYF
TRBJ2-6 | NA | 13 | TRBV19 | NA | TGTGCCAGCACAGGGCCTGGGGCCAACGTCCTGACTTTC | CASTGPGANVLTF
TRBJ2-7 | TRBD1 | 17 | TRBV11-1 | once | TGTGCCAGCAGCTCTTACAGGCCGGGACAGGGGTCCTACGAGCAGTACTTC | CASSSYRPGQGSYEQYF
TRBJ2-2 | TRBD1 | 14 | TRBV29-1 | NA | TGCAGCGTTGCCGGGACAGCGGCCACCGGGGAGCTGTTTTTT | CSVAGTAATGELFF
TRBJ2-1 | TRBD2 | 17 | TRBV14 | NA | TGTGCCAGCAGCCTTATAGCGGGGGGGCTCTCCTACAATGAGCAGTTCTTC | CASSLIAGGLSYNEQFF
TRBJ2-3 | NA | 12 | TRBV7-2 | NA | TGTGCCAGCAGTCGTCGTACAGATACGCAGTATTTT | CASSRRTDTQYF
TRBJ2-2 | TRBD2 | 15 | TRBV19 | NA | TGTGCCAGTAGTTGGCTAGCGGGACCCACCGGGGAGCTGTTTTTT | CASSWLAGPTGELFF
TRBJ1-5 | TRBD1 | 17 | TRBV27 | NA | TGTGCCAGCAGGACGTTGGCGACAGGGGGTGACAATCAGCCCCAGCATTTT | CASRTLATGGDNQPQHF
TRBJ1-5 | NA | 15 | TRBV30 | NA | TGTGCCTGGAGTTTGGGCAGGGTAGGCAATCAGCCCCAGCATTTT | CAWSLGRVGNQPQHF
TRBJ2-5 | NA | 13 | TRBV10-3 | NA | TGTGCCATCAGTGAGGTGGCTCGAGAGACCCAGTACTTC | CAISEVARETQYF
TRBJ1-5 | TRBD1 | 12 | TRBV29-1 | NA | TGCAGCGTCGCGGACAGGGCCCAGCCCCAGCATTTT | CSVADRAQPQHF
TRBJ1-5 | TRBD1 | 16 | TRBV19 | NA | TGTGCCAGTAGTACCACCACCGGGACAGCTTATCAGCCCCAGCATTTT | CASSTTTGTAYQPQHF
TRBJ2-5 | TRBD2 | 16 | TRBV7-2 | NA | TGTGCCAGCAGCTTAGGTAGCGGGGTGTACCAAGAGACCCAGTACTTC | CASSLGSGVYQETQYF
TRBJ1-1 | NA | 15 | TRBV7-9 | NA | TGTGCCAGCAGCTTAGTGGCCAGAACCAACACTGAAGCTTTCTTT | CASSLVARTNTEAFF
TRBJ2-6 | NA | 15 | TRBV7-9 | NA | TGTGCCAGCAGCTACAGGAGCGCCGGGGCCAACGTCCTGACTTTC | CASSYRSAGANVLTF
TRBJ2-5 | TRBD2 | 18 | TRBV4-2 | NA | TGTGCCAGCAGCCAAGAAGCGTTGCTAGCGGGGCAATTAGAGACCCAGTACTTC | CASSQEALLAGQLETQYF
TRBJ1-3 | NA | 17 | TRBV28 | NA | TGTGCCAGCAGTTTAGGGTGGGGTGGAGGCTCTGGAAACACCATATATTTT | CASSLGWGGGSGNTIYF
TRBJ1-2 | TRBD1 | 16 | TRBV28 | once | TGTGCCAGCAGCCGAGGACAGGGGGCGCTCAGCTATGGCTACACCTTC | CASSRGQGALSYGYTF
TRBJ2-3 | TRBD2 | 16 | TRBV9 | once | TGTGCCAGCAGCCCCACGGGGACTACCTTGACAGATACGCAGTATTTT | CASSPTGTTLTDTQYF
TRBJ1-5 | NA | 14 | TRBV2 | NA | TGTGCCAGCAGTGAACCCGACGGGTATCAGCCCCAGCATTTT | CASSEPDGYQPQHF
TRBJ1-3 | TRBD1 | 17 | TRBV15 | NA | TGTGCCACCAGCAGGGACAGGGGGCTTTTTGCTGGAAACACCATATATTTT | CATSRDRGLFAGNTIYF
TRBJ1-1 | TRBD1 | 13 | TRBV6-1 | NA | TGTGCCAGCACCCAGGGGGGATACACTGAAGCTTTCTTT | CASTQGGYTEAFF
TRBJ2-1 | TRBD1 | 16 | TRBV14 | NA | TGTGCCAGCAGCCAAGAGGCAAGGGGGCGCGGCTATGAGCAGTTCTTC | CASSQEARGRGYEQFF
TRBJ2-1 | NA | 15 | TRBV6-5 | NA | TGTGCCAGCAGTTATCGGGGGGCCCTCTACAATGAGCAGTTCTTC | CASSYRGALYNEQFF
TRBJ1-2 | NA | 14 | TRBV5-1 | NA | TGCGCCAGCAGACCGGGTTACTCTAACTATGGCTACACCTTC | CASRPGYSNYGYTF
TRBJ2-1 | NA | 14 | TRBV5-1 | NA | TGCGCCAGCAGCTTTGATTTCAGGGAAAATGAGCAGTTCTTC | CASSFDFRENEQFF
TRBJ1-2 | TRBD1 | 15 | TRBV5-1 | NA | TGCGCCAGCAGCTTGGAGACAGGGACTGGCTATGGCTACACCTTC | CASSLETGTGYGYTF
TRBJ2-7 | NA | 14 | TRBV11-2 | NA | TGTGCCAGCAGCTTAGATATCGTTAACTACGAGCAGTACTTC | CASSLDIVNYEQYF